This T cell receptor beta chain appears in the sequencing data of a study of T cell repertoires in cytomegalovirus infection (dated by TCRdb to about 2019). Study-wide context: Recently identified HLA-C-restricted CMV epitopes, whose presentation resists viral immunomodulation, were targeted by peptide stimulations together with well-studied HLA-B-restricted epitopes. Donor HLA type was relevant to the analysis, because carriage of CMV infection together with the matching HLA type was indicated by public TCR beta signatures. Paper-wide results and their limitations: In both this cohort and an independent roughly 350-donor cohort, the cumulative frequency of public TCR beta family members distinguished carriers of CMV infection plus the relevant HLA type. The ex vivo response was dominated by HLA-C-restricted CMV-specific TCR beta clonotypes, which also provided the single most frequent clonotype in two of eight donors.

The treatment or condition label corresponds to: in vitro stimulation with specific CMV peptide epitopes to enrich CMV-specific T cells. This sample was sequenced with an Illumina HiSeq 1500. TCRdb reran the public reads through fastp at Q25 and MiXCR, keeping productive beta chains. Merged by CDR3 protein, the rows form single entries marked with the most common genes and DNA. This sample holds about 900,000 distinct CDR3 sequences; around 31% were observed only once. The ten top clones hold over 13% of the sample. Notes on this clonotype: What this receptor recognizes is not known. A much larger clone lies one base from this, so it may be a read error.

CDR1 and CDR2 were assigned from the germline V gene as SGHVS and FQNEAQ. Trimming takes 4 bases off V and 4 bases off J; junction bases not matched to a gene: 15. From cysteine to phenylalanine, the CDR3 is 17 amino acids long. Kept here is only the CDR3 DNA, which spans 51 bases and is read in frame from base 1. The V gene is TRBV7-8 and the J gene is TRBJ1-1, with 7 bases matching TRBD1. The TCR comes from a human donor in good health (CMV status not recorded). Some clones in this sample may be carry-over from other donors' samples. The source was cultured CD8+ T cells from PBMCs, collected from culture after CMV antigen stimulation. DNA sequence: TGTGCCAGCAGCTCAAACAACGGACAGGAGGGGGGCACTGAAGCTTTCTTT. It encodes CASSSNNGQEGGTEAFF.